This TCR beta chain was retrieved from a study of T cell changes during pregnancy in multiple sclerosis (dated by TCRdb to the late 2010s). A note on the overall study: The study examined how the T cell repertoire changed over the course of pregnancy in women with multiple sclerosis.

Remarks on this clone: What this receptor recognizes is not known. No much larger clonotype is one base removed from it; base qualities were not supplied.

The CDR3 spans 13 residues, from the cysteine through the phenylalanine. Solely the CDR3 DNA is kept, with 39 bases framed from the first base. CDR1 and CDR2 were assigned from the germline V gene (reference sequence) as GTSNPN and SVGIG. V lost 3 bases and J lost 0 bases, and the count of bases not matched to a germline gene is 2. The library was made by the immunoSEQ multiplex PCR assay. What TCRdb holds here is the immuneACCESS table cut down to in-frame rearrangements. Part of the clones is not present; checked against another copy, under half of the missing clones reflect an unresolved V gene, and the others are unexplained. The sample has over 80,000 clones on record, just over 90% of them singletons. Roughly 0.77% of the sample is taken by the ten largest.

This TCR came from a female donor in good health, enrolled as a control in a pregnancy study. In this chain, TRBV30 is recombined with TRBJ2-7; TRBD1 agrees with 7 junctional bases. Sequenced here: peripheral blood, sampled in the second trimester of pregnancy. The CDR3 in this case is CAWRPGGSYEQYF. The nucleotides are TGTGCCTGGAGGCCAGGGGGCTCCTACGAGCAGTACTTC.